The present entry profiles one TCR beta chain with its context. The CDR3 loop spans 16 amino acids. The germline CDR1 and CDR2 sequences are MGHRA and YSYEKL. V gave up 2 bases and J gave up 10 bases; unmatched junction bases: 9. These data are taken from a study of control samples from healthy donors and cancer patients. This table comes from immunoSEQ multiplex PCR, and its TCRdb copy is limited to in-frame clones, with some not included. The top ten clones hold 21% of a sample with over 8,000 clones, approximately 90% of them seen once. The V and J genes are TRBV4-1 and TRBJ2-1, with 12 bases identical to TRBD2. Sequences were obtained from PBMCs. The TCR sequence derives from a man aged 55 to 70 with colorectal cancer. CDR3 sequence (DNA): TGCGCCAGCAGCCAAAGGGAACTAGCGGGGGGTGCAGAGCAGTTCTTC. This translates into CASSQRELAGGAEQFF.